This T cell receptor (beta chain) was sequenced in a study of cytomegalovirus exposure and HLA in healthy donors. This clone showed up just a few times. The target antigen is unknown. Study results and limitations: DRB1 showed the most TCR associations and HLA-C the fewest in a later analysis, as rates varied by HLA locus. Reportedly, a later analysis found an Asian-associated ancestry cluster had fewer N-insertions than the approximately 700-donor mean.

From germline, CDR1 is LNHDA and CDR2 SQIVND (reference sequence). V lost 5 bases, J lost 7 bases, and 11 bases stayed unmatched. This CDR3 region has 15 residues. With 60 Vbeta and 13 Jbeta primers, the PCR was carried out. Sequenced by immunoSEQ multiplex PCR; TCRdb stores in-frame clones only, minus some. The data contain under 150,000 clones, about 9.2% of them singletons. The origin of this receptor is a woman in her 40s in good health and CMV-seropositive. The chain carries TRBV19 and TRBJ1-2; TRBD1 agrees at 9 bases. The sequencing sample was made of PBMCs. The DNA of the CDR3 is TGTGCCAGTAGTCGGAAGGACAGGGGTGTTGCTGGCTACACCTTC. Protein product: CASSRKDRGVAGYTF.